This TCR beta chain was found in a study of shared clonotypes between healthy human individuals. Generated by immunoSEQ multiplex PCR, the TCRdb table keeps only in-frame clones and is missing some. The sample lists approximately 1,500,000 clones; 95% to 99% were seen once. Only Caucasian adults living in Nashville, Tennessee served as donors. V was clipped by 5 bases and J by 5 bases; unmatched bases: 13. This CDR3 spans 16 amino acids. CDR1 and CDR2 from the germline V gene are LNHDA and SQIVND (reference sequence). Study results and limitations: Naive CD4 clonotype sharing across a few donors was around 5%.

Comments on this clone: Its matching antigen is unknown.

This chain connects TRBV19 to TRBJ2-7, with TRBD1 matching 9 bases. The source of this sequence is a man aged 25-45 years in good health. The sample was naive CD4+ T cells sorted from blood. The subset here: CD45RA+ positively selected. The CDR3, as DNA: TGTGCCAGTAGTGTGACCCACAGGGGGCGCTTCCACGAGCAGTACTTC. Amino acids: CASSVTHRGRFHEQYF.